Shown below are 13 T cell receptor beta chains from a single sample sequenced in a study of shared clonotypes between healthy human individuals. Produced via immunoSEQ multiplex PCR; TCRdb's table is partial and in-frame only. The repertoire holds 730,000 or so clones, with about 78% as singletons. The sample taken for sequencing was memory CD4+ T cells sorted from blood. The subset: CD45RA-negative fraction. These receptors originate from a woman aged 25-40 years in good health.

J is TRBJ2-3 and V is TRBV4-2; no clear D gene. The CDR3 covers 17 residues. In germline, CDR1 is LGHNA, CDR2 YNFKEQ. The germline V and J ends were trimmed by 1 base and 1 base, with 15 bases remaining between them. The CDR3 region is CASSQVSLESGTDTQYF. The CDR3 bases are TGTGCCAGCAGCCAAGTCTCCTTAGAATCCGGCACAGATACGCAGTATTTT.

The V gene is TRBV7-9, the J gene TRBJ2-7; D gene unclear. This CDR3 has 13 amino acids. Germline V CDR1 and CDR2: SEHNR, FQNEAQ (reference sequence). V lost 3 bases and J 2 bases, leaving 8 bases between the germline ends. The CDR3 DNA follows: TGTGCCAGCAGCTTCTCGGAGCCCTACGAGCAGTACTTC. It encodes CASSFSEPYEQYF. The full variable domain, completed using reference TRBV7-9 and TRBJ2-7, is DTGVSQNPRHKITKRGQNVTFRCDPISEHNRLYWYRQTLGQGPEFLTYFQNEAQLEKSRLLSDRFSAERPKGSFSTLEIQRTEQGDSAMYLCASSFSEPYEQYFGPGTRLTVT.

V is TRBV11-3 and J is TRBJ2-1; TRBD1 is a possible D gene (5 bases). There are 13 residues in the CDR3. V was clipped by 1 base and J by 10 bases, with 11 bases between them. Germline V gene lookup returns CDR1 SGHNT and CDR2 YENEEA. The CDR3 is CASSLVRSGEQFF. CDR3 in DNA: TGTGCCAGCAGCTTAGTTAGGTCAGGGGAGCAGTTCTTC.

The chain joins TRBV15 to TRBJ2-7, with D perhaps matching TRBD2 (6 bases). The CDR3 loop spans 13 amino acids. Germline V gene data show CDR1 as LNHNV and CDR2 as YYDKDF (reference sequence). Trimming shortened V by 3 bases and J by 4 bases, and 10 bases separated the two germline ends. CDR3 nucleotide sequence: TGTGCCACCAGCAGCCAGGAGGGGTACGAGCAGTACTTC. Protein sequence: CATSSQEGYEQYF.

The genes are TRBV28 and TRBJ2-2; D not certain. Trimming stripped 6 bases from V and 3 bases from J, with 8 bases between. The germline gives CDR1 MDHEN, CDR2 SYDVKM. CDR3 length: 13 amino acids. CDR3 loop: CASSPRYTGELFF. CDR3 coding DNA: TGTGCCAGCAGCCCCCGGTACACCGGGGAGCTGTTTTTT.

This clone turned up a few times. This chain links TRBV25-1 with TRBJ1-5, with 7 positions matching TRBD1. V shed 4 bases, J shed 5 bases, and the junction held 8 bases outside the gene matches. The CDR3 runs to 15 residues. Per germline, CDR1 MGHDK and CDR2 SYGVNS. CDR3 sequence: CASSGEQGNDQPQHF. The DNA for the CDR3 is TGTGCCAGCAGTGGGGAACAGGGGAACGATCAGCCCCAGCATTTT.

This clone was seen only once. V gene TRBV4-1 combines with J gene TRBJ1-2; D possibly corresponds to TRBD1 (5 bases). Germline V lookup: CDR1 MGHRA, CDR2 YSYEKL. There are 16 residues in the CDR3. Trimming removed 1 base from V and 4 bases from J, with 16 bases in between. The CDR3 here is CASSQGRQGRSYGYTF. The CDR3 DNA follows: TGCGCCAGCAGCCAAGGGAGGCAGGGAAGAAGCTATGGCTACACCTTC.

The CDR3 loop reads CASSYLGEQYF. In nucleotides, the CDR3 is TGTGCCAGCAGTTACCTCGGGGAGCAGTACTTC. V usage is TRBV6-5 and J usage is TRBJ2-7; the D is unclear. The germline V gene encodes CDR1 MNHEY and CDR2 SVGAGI. The CDR3 totals 11 residues. V lost 2 bases and J 7 bases, leaving 6 bases between the germline ends.

V usage is TRBV6-6 and J usage is TRBJ2-7, with D hard to call. V lost 0 bases to trimming and J lost 0 bases, with 9 bases between them. CDR1 and CDR2 from the germline V gene are MNHNY and SVGAGI (reference sequence). The CDR3 covers 15 residues. DNA for the CDR3: TGTGCCAGCAGTTACTCTGAAGCAGCCTCCTACGAGCAGTACTTC. This sequence encodes CASSYSEAASYEQYF.

The chain links TRBV7-2 to TRBJ2-7; the D is unclear. The germline gives CDR1 SGHTA, CDR2 FQGNSA. V dropped 0 bases and J dropped 0 bases, with 9 bases sitting between them. The CDR3 runs 15 residues. The CDR3 DNA reads as TGTGCCAGCAGCTTAGCCGGATCTCCCTCCTACGAGCAGTACTTC. The encoded protein is CASSLAGSPSYEQYF.

The chain joins TRBV7-5 to TRBJ2-7; the D call of TRBD2 is as the table states it, not checked on the DNA. TRBV7-5 is a pseudogene. The CDR3 sequence is 16 residues long. The DNA of the CDR3 is TGTGTCAGAAGCTCTGGACTAGCGGGTGTAACCTACGAGCAGTACTTC. It codes for CVRSSGLAGVTYEQYF.

The rearrangement joins TRBV28 to TRBJ2-7, with 12 bases identical to TRBD2. Germline V gives CDR1 MDHEN, CDR2 SYDVKM. This CDR3 spans 17 amino acids. The J segment lost 1 base and the V segment lost 5 bases, leaving 9 bases of the junction unmatched. DNA of the CDR3: TGTGCCAGCAGTATGGGACTAGCGGGCTCGCTTTCCTACGAGCAGTACTTC. Amino acids: CASSMGLAGSLSYEQYF.

V and J are TRBV13 and TRBJ2-1; 9 positions agree with TRBD2. The ends lost 4 bases at V and 8 bases at J; junction bases unmatched: 6. Germline V gene sequence: CDR1 PRHDT, CDR2 FYEKMQ (reference sequence). This CDR3 comprises 14 residues. The CDR3 loop is CASSWVSGSHEQFF. The CDR3 coding sequence is TGTGCCAGCAGCTGGGTTAGCGGGAGCCATGAGCAGTTCTTC.